What follows are 4 T cell receptor beta chains derived from one specimen sequenced in a study of blood T cell repertoires in COVID-19. The method was immunoSEQ multiplex PCR; TCRdb's version includes in-frame clones alone and lacks a portion of them. The table shows about 100,000 clones, with about 87% occurring only once. Source material: peripheral blood. The receptors here all came from a woman aged 25 to 39 with acute or convalescent COVID-19.

The V gene is TRBV2, the J gene TRBJ2-2; D is possibly TRBD1 (5 bases). Germline CDR1 and CDR2: SNHLY and FYNNEI. V was trimmed by 4 bases and J by 5 bases, leaving 14 bases between them. CDR3 length equals 15 residues. The CDR3, as DNA: TGTGCCAGCAGTGTAGACCTCAGGGTTACCGGGGAGCTGTTTTTT. Translating it yields CASSVDLRVTGELFF.

The chain couples TRBV28 to TRBJ1-2, with a tentative D call TRBD1 (5 bases). Germline CDR1 MDHEN, CDR2 SYDVKM. CDR3 size: 15 residues. V lost 4 bases and J lost 4, with 16 bases in between. CDR3 loop: CASSYGRAFGYGYTF. CDR3 DNA sequence: TGTGCCAGCAGTTACGGCAGGGCTTTTGGCTATGGCTACACCTTC.

This clone came up once. This chain connects TRBV5-1 to TRBJ1-1, with D hard to call. CDR3 size: 15 residues. Trimming shortened V by 5 bases and J by 4 bases, and 18 bases separated the two germline ends. Germline loops: CDR1 SGHRS, CDR2 YFSETQ. CDR3: CASSHAERGPTEAFF. The CDR3 region has the DNA TGCGCCAGCAGTCATGCTGAGAGAGGTCCCACTGAAGCTTTCTTT.

The J gene is TRBJ1-2, the V gene TRBV5-1; 7 nucleotides match TRBD1. In germline, CDR1 is SGHRS, CDR2 YFSETQ. J lost 7 bases, V lost 0 bases, and 9 bases had no gene match. There are 15 residues in the CDR3. CDR3 DNA: TGCGCCAGCAGCTTGGACCAGGGACAGAAACCTGGCTACACCTTC. Protein: CASSLDQGQKPGYTF.